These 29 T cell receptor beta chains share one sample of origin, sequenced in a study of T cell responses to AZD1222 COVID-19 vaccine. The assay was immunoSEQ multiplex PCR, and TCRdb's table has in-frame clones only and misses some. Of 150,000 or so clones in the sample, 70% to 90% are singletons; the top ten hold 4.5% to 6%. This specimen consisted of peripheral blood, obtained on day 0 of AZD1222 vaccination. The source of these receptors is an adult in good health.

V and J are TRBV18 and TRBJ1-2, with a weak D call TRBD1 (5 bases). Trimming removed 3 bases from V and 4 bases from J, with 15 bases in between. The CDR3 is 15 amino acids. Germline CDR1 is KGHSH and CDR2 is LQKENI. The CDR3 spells CASSPFDRGTYGYTF. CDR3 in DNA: TGTGCCAGCTCACCCTTTGACAGAGGGACCTATGGCTACACCTTC.

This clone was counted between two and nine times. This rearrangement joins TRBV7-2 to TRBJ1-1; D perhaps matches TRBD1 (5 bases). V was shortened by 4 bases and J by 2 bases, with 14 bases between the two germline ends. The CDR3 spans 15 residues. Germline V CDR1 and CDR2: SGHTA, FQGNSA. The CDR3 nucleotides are TGTGCCAGCAGCTCGATGCGGGGCTCAAACACTGAAGCTTTCTTT. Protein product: CASSSMRGSNTEAFF.

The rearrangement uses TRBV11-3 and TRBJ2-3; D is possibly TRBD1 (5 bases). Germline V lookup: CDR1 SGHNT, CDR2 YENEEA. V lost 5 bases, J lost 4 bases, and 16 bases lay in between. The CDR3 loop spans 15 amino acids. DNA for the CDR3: TGTGCCAGCAGCCTCTTTCGACAGAGCTCAGATACGCAGTATTTT. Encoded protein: CASSLFRQSSDTQYF. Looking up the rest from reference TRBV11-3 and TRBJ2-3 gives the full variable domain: EAGVVQSPRYKIIEKKQPVAFWCNPISGHNTLYWYLQNLGQGPELLIRYENEEAVDDSQLPKDRFSAERLKGVDSTLKIQPAELGDSAVYLCASSLFRQSSDTQYFGPGTRLTVL.

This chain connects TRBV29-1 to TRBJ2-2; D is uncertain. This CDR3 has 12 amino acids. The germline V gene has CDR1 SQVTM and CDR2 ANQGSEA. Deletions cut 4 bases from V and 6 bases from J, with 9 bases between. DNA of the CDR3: TGCAGCGTTGGGCGTTTCGCCGGGGAGCTGTTTTTT. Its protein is CSVGRFAGELFF.

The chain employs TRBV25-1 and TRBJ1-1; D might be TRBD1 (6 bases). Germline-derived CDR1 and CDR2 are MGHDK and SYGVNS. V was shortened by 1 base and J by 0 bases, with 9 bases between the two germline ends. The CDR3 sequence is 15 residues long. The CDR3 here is CASSELGQVNTEAFF. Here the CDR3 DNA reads TGTGCCAGCAGTGAATTGGGACAAGTGAACACTGAAGCTTTCTTT.

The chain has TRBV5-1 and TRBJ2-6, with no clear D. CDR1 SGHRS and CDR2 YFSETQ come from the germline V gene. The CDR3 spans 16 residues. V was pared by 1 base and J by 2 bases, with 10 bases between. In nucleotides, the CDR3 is TGCGCCAGCAGCTTGATTGGGTTAGCTGGGGCCAACGTCCTGACTTTC. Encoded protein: CASSLIGLAGANVLTF.

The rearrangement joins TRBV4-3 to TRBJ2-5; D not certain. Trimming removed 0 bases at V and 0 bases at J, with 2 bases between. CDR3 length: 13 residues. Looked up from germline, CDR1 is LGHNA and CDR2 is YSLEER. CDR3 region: CASSQDYQETQYF. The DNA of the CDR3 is TGCGCCAGCAGCCAAGATTACCAAGAGACCCAGTACTTC.

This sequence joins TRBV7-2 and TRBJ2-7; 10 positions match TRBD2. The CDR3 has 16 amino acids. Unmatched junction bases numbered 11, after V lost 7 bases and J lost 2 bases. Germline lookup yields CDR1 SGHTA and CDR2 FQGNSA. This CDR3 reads CASTKLVTSGTYEQYF. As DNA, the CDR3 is TGTGCCAGCACCAAATTGGTCACTAGCGGGACCTACGAGCAGTACTTC.

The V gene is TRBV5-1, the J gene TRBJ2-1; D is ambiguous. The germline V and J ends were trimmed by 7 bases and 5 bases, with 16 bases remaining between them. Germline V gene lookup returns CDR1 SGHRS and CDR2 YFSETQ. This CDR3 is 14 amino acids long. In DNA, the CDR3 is TGCGCCAGCGGGATGCGCGGTGACAACAATGAGCAGTTCTTC. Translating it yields CASGMRGDNNEQFF.

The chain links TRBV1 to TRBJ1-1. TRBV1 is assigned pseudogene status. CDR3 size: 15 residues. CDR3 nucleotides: TGCACCAGCAGCCAAGACGTAGGACGGAACACTGAAGCTTTCTTT. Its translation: CTSSQDVGRNTEAFF.

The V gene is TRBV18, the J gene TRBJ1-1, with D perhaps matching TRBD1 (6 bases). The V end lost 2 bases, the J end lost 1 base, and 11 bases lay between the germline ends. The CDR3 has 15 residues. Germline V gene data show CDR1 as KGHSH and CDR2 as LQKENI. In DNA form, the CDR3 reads TGTGCCAGCTCACCAGGTAGGACAGAGAACACTGAAGCTTTCTTT. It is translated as CASSPGRTENTEAFF.

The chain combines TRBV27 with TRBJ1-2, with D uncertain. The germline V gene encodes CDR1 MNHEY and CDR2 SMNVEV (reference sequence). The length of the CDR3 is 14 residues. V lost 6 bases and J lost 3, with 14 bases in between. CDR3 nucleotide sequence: TGTGCCAGCAGCCCCGGGAGGGAGTACTATGGCTACACCTTC. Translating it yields CASSPGREYYGYTF.

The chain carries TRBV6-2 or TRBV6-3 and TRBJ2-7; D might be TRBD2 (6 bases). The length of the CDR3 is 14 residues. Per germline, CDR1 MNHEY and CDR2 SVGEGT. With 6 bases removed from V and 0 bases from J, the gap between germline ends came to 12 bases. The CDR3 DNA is TGTGCCAGCAGCCCCGGGACTTACTCCTACGAGCAGTACTTC. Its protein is CASSPGTYSYEQYF.

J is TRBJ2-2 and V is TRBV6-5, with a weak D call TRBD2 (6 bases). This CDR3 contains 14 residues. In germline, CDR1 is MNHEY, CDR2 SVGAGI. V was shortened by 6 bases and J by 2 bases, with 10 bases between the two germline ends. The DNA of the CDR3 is TGTGCCAGCAGGGACTACCCAAACACCGGGGAGCTGTTTTTT. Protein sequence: CASRDYPNTGELFF.

In nucleotides, the CDR3 is TGCGCCAGCAGCTTACTAAATATCGGCACCGGGGAGCTGTTTTTT. Encoded protein: CASSLLNIGTGELFF. The chain is built from TRBV5-1 and TRBJ2-2, with D hard to call. The CDR3 length is 15 residues. Germline assignment: CDR1 SGHRS and CDR2 YFSETQ. Trimming cost V 2 bases and J 4 bases, with 12 bases left between them.

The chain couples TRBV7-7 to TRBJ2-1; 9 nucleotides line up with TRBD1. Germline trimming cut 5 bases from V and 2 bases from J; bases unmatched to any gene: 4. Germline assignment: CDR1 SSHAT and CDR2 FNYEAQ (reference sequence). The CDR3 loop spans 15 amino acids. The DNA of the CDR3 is TGTGCCAGCAGCACCGGACAGGGGACCTACAATGAGCAGTTCTTC. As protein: CASSTGQGTYNEQFF.

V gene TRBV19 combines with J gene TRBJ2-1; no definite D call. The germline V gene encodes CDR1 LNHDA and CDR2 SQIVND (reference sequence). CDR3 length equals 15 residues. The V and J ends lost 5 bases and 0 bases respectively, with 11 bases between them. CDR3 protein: CASSLSSSSYNEQFF. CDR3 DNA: TGTGCCAGTAGTCTCTCCTCCAGCTCCTACAATGAGCAGTTCTTC.

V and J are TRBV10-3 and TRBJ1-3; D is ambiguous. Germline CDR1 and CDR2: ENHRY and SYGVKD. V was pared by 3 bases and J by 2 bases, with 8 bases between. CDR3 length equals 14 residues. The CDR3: CAISEGGAGNTIYF. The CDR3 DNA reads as TGTGCCATCAGTGAAGGTGGGGCTGGAAACACCATATATTTT.

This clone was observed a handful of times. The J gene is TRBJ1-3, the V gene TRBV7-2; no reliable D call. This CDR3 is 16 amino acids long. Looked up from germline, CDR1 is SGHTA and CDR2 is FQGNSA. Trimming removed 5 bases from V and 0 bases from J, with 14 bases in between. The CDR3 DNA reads TGTGCCAGCAGCCAAAGTATGGTATCCTCTGGAAACACCATATATTTT. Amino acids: CASSQSMVSSGNTIYF.

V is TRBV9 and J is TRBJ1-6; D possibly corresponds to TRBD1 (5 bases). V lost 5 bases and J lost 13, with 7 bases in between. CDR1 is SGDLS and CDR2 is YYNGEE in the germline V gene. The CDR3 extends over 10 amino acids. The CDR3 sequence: CASRGVPLHF. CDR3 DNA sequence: TGTGCCAGCAGAGGGGTTCCCCTCCACTTT.

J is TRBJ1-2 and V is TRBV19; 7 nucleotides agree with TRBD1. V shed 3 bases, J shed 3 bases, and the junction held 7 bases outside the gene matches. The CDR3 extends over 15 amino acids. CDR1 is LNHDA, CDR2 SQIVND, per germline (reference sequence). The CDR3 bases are TGTGCCAGTAGTATTGACGACAGGGTTTACTATGGCTACACCTTC. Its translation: CASSIDDRVYYGYTF.

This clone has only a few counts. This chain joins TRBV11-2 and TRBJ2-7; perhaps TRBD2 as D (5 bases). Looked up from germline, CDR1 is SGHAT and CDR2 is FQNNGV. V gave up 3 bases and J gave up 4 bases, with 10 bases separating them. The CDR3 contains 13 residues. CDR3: CASSFSRAYEQYF. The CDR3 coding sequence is TGTGCCAGCAGCTTCTCGCGGGCATACGAGCAGTACTTC. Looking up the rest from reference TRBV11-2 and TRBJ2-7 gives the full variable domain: EAGVAQSPRYKIIEKRQSVAFWCNPISGHATLYWYQQILGQGPKLLIQFQNNGVVDDSQLPKDRFSAERLKGVDSTLKIQPAKLEDSAVYLCASSFSRAYEQYFGPGTRLTVT.

The DNA for the CDR3 is TGTGCCAGCAGCCCGGGACAGGGGAATGAGCAGTTCTTC. Translation gives CASSPGQGNEQFF. The rearrangement links TRBV5-5 to TRBJ2-1; 10 bases match TRBD1. V lost 4 bases to trimming and J lost 7 bases; unmatched junction nucleotides: 2. Per the germline V gene, CDR1 is SGHKS and CDR2 is YYEKEE (reference sequence). The CDR3 is 13 amino acids.

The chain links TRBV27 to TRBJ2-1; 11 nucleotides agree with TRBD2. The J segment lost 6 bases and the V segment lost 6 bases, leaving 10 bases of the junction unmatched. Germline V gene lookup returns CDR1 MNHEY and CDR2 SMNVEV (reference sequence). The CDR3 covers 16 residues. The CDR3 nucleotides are TGTGCCAGCAGCGGCAGCGGGACTAGCGGACCCAATGAGCAGTTCTTC. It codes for CASSGSGTSGPNEQFF.

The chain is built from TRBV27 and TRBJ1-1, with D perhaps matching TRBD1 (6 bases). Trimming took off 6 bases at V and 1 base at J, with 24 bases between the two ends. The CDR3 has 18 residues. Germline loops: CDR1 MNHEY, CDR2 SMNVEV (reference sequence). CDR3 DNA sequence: TGTGCCAGCAGCATGTCCCCATTCCGACAGGCTTCGAACACTGAAGCTTTCTTT. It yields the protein CASSMSPFRQASNTEAFF.

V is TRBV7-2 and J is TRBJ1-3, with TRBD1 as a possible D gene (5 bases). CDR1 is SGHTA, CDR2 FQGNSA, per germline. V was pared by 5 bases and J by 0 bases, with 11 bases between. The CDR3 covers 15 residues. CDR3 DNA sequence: TGTGCCAGCAGCGCGACAGAGAGCTCTGGAAACACCATATATTTT. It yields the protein CASSATESSGNTIYF.

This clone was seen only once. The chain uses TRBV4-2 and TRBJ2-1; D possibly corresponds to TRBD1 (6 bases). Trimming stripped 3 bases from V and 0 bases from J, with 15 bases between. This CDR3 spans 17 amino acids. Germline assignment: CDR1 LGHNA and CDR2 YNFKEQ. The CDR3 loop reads CASSQLTDRNSYNEQFF. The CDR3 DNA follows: TGTGCCAGCAGCCAGCTGACCGACAGGAACTCCTACAATGAGCAGTTCTTC.

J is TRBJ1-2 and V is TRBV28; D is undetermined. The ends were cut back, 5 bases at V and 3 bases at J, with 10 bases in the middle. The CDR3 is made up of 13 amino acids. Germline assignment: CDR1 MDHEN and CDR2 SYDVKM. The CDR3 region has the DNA TGTGCCAGCAGTATGATCCGTGACTATGGCTACACCTTC. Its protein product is CASSMIRDYGYTF.

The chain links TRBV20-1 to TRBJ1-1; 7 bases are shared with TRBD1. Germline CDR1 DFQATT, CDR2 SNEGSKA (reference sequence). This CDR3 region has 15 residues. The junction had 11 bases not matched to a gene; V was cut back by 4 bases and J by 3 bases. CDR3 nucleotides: TGCAGTGCTAATGATAGGACAGGAGTTCACACTGAAGCTTTCTTT. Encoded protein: CSANDRTGVHTEAFF.